This is a list of T cell receptor beta chains from one sample in a study of naive and memory T cell subsets. TCRdb re-derived calls from the UMI-ligation and nested PCR reads in MiXCR, one entry per CDR3 protein. The repertoire includes approximately 150,000 distinct CDR3 sequences, under 25% of them detected once, and over 0.09% sits in the top ten. Sequencing was carried out using naive CD4+ T cells from blood. These receptors were taken from a human donor in good health. CDR3s include the opening cysteine and the closing phenylalanine or tryptophan. A D gene is named only where the DNA matches it firmly. Expanded clones are given a class, and other clones once, few, many or no size at all.

clone_size j_call v_call d_call cdr3_nt cdr3_aa
few TRBJ2-1 TRBV12-3/TRBV12-4 NA TGTGCCACGCGTCGGGACGCGTACAATGAGCAGTTCTTC CATRRDAYNEQFF
few TRBJ2-4 TRBV2 NA TGTGCCAGCAGATCCCAGAAAAACATTCAGTACTTC CASRSQKNIQYF
NA TRBJ2-7 TRBV10-3 TRBD1 TGTGCCACAACCGGGACAGGGTTGTACGAGCAGTACTTC CATTGTGLYEQYF
NA TRBJ2-3 TRBV18 NA TGTGCCAGCTCACTCGACAAGTACACAGATACGCAGTATTTT CASSLDKYTDTQYF
once TRBJ2-7 TRBV20-1 NA TGCAGTGCTGCGGACAGCCCGTCCTACGAGCAGTACTTC CSAADSPSYEQYF
NA TRBJ2-6 TRBV9 TRBD2 TGTGCCAGCAGCGGGACTAGCGGGAGGACTGGGGCCAACGTCCTGACTTTC CASSGTSGRTGANVLTF
NA TRBJ1-2 TRBV28 NA TGTGCCAGCAGTTCCCCTACCGGGGGTGGCGGCTACACCTTC CASSSPTGGGGYTF
many TRBJ2-5 TRBV28 NA TGTGCCAGCAGGACTACCCGACGGACCCAGTACTTC CASRTTRRTQYF
NA TRBJ1-1 TRBV7-9 TRBD1 TGTGCCAGCAGCCTCCCGGGACAGGGGACGAACACTGAAGCTTTCTTT CASSLPGQGTNTEAFF
few TRBJ2-7 TRBV28 TRBD1 TGTGCCAGCAGTTTTGCCGGGACAGGGGGGCGCGAGCAGTACTTC CASSFAGTGGREQYF
few TRBJ2-3 TRBV6-2/TRBV6-3 NA TGTGCCAGCAGGCGGGATATGACAGATACGCAGTATTTT CASRRDMTDTQYF
NA TRBJ2-1 TRBV29-1 NA TGCAGCGTTGAACAGTCTTTTGTCTACAATGAGCAGTTCTTC CSVEQSFVYNEQFF
many TRBJ2-2 TRBV19 NA TGTGCCAGTAGTATTATGGAGAACACCGGGGAGCTGTTTTTT CASSIMENTGELFF
NA TRBJ2-3 TRBV6-2/TRBV6-3 NA TGTGCCAGCGCTAGGGGGGGGTCCACAGATACGCAGTATTTT CASARGGSTDTQYF
few TRBJ1-6 TRBV28 NA TGTGCCAGCAGGTCCGGGACATCTTACTCCTATAATTCACCCCTCCACTTT CASRSGTSYSYNSPLHF
NA TRBJ2-1 TRBV29-1 TRBD2 TGCAGCGTTGAACCTAGCGGGAGTATCTATGAGCAGTTCTTC CSVEPSGSIYEQFF
NA TRBJ1-2 TRBV28 NA TGTGCCAGTCCCTCCCCAAAGGGAGGCTACACCTTC CASPSPKGGYTF
NA TRBJ2-3 TRBV6-1 TRBD2 TGTGCCAGCAGGGGGACTAGCGGGAGGAAAACAGATACGCAGTATTTT CASRGTSGRKTDTQYF
NA TRBJ2-2 TRBV28 TRBD1 TGTGCCAGCATTCTACTTAGGGGACAGGGATCCGGGGAGCTGTTTTTT CASILLRGQGSGELFF
NA TRBJ2-7 TRBV11-1 TRBD1 TGTGCCAGCAGCTTACACCTGGGACAGGGGAACTACGAGCAGTACTTC CASSLHLGQGNYEQYF
NA TRBJ2-1 TRBV6-5 NA TGTGCCAGCACAAGGGTTGGGGACAATGAGCAGTTCTTC CASTRVGDNEQFF
NA TRBJ2-7 TRBV7-9 TRBD2 TGTGCCAGCAGCTATGCGGCCAGACTAGCGGGGGTCTACGAGCAGTACTTC CASSYAARLAGVYEQYF
NA TRBJ1-3 TRBV6-5 NA TGTGCCAGCAGTTACGGATTGCACTCTGGAAACACCATATATTTT CASSYGLHSGNTIYF
few TRBJ2-3 TRBV7-2 TRBD2 TGTGCCAGCAGCTTAGGAGGGACTAGCGGGCGAAAGGATACGCAGTATTTT CASSLGGTSGRKDTQYF
few TRBJ1-4 TRBV5-1 NA TGCGCCAGCAGCTTGGACCGGGTGGGGGAAAAACTGTTTTTT CASSLDRVGEKLFF
many TRBJ2-1 TRBV5-4 TRBD2 TGTGCCAGCAGCTATCGACTAGCGGGAGTTCTTGAGCAGTTCTTC CASSYRLAGVLEQFF
many TRBJ2-1 TRBV6-1 TRBD2 TGTGCCAGCAGTGAATTGACTAGCGGGGTATATAATGAGCAGTTCTTC CASSELTSGVYNEQFF
NA TRBJ2-7 TRBV7-7 NA TGTGCCAGCAGCTTAACAACCTCCCAGGGTTCCTACGAGCAGTACTTC CASSLTTSQGSYEQYF
few TRBJ2-7 TRBV28 NA TGTGCCAGCAGTGGCTGGGGGCGCGGGAGCTCCTACGAGCAGTACTTC CASSGWGRGSSYEQYF
NA TRBJ2-3 TRBV18 NA TGTGCCAGCTCACCAATCGCGGGGTCGCCAGATACGCAGTATTTT CASSPIAGSPDTQYF
NA TRBJ2-1 TRBV6-6 NA TGTGCCAGCAGCCCTGGGCAGGGACGAGACAATGAGCAGTTCTTC CASSPGQGRDNEQFF
NA TRBJ2-7 TRBV28 NA TGTGCCAGCAGTTCCGGGGTATACGAGCAGTACTTC CASSSGVYEQYF
NA TRBJ1-2 TRBV24-1 NA TGTGCCACCAGTGATATTGACGGTGATGGCTACACCTTC CATSDIDGDGYTF
NA TRBJ2-1 TRBV12-3/TRBV12-4 TRBD2 TGTGCCAGCAGTTTAGCCCCCGGACTAGCGGGATCCTACAATGAGCAGTTCTTC CASSLAPGLAGSYNEQFF
many TRBJ2-7 TRBV7-6 NA TGTGCCAGCAGCTTAGCAGCTGGTAGAACCTACGAGCAGTACTTC CASSLAAGRTYEQYF